Below, 23 T cell receptor beta chains from the same sample are listed, as sequenced in a study of T-cell reconstitution after alpha-beta-depleted transplantation in children (dated by TCRdb to the mid-2010s). Receptors were amplified or captured by PCR. The listed sequencing device is Illumina HiSeq 2500. To normalize quantification of the TCRbeta repertoire, the TCR libraries were built with molecular barcoding that relied on unique molecular identifiers. TCRdb reprocessed the public reads (quality trimming at Q25 with fastp, clone calling with MiXCR) and kept in-frame beta chains. Duplicate CDR3 protein sequences are folded into a single record with the most common DNA and genes. The sample table shows hundreds of thousands of distinct CDR3 sequences, and roughly a tenth are seen once. The biggest ten clones account for 4% of the sample. This specimen consisted of PBMCs from the stem cell graft donor, obtained from the stem cell graft. These receptors originate from a human donor who donated a stem cell graft to a child with acute myeloid leukemia.

V usage is TRBV11-2 and J usage is TRBJ2-3; TRBD2 matches at 14 bases. This CDR3 comprises 19 residues. Losses at the gene ends were 7 bases for V and 3 bases for J; bases not matched to a gene: 15. Germline V gene sequence: CDR1 SGHAT, CDR2 FQNNGV. The CDR3 DNA is TGTGCCAGCAAACTCCGACTAGCGGGAGGGCCTTTCTCGACAGATACGCAGTATTTT. This encodes CASKLRLAGGPFSTDTQYF.

This clonotype was picked up a small number of times. The rearrangement uses TRBV6-1 and TRBJ2-1; D ambiguous. This CDR3 is 16 amino acids long. Deletions cut 6 bases from V and 9 bases from J, with 24 bases between. CDR1 MNHNS and CDR2 SASEGT come from the germline V gene. CDR3 coding DNA: TGTGCCAGCAGCTTCCAGGCGGCCCGTTACGAGAGTGAGCAGTTCTTC. This codes for CASSFQAARYESEQFF.

This clonotype was counted a few times. The V and J genes are TRBV12-3 or TRBV12-4 and TRBJ2-2; D gene unclear. V gave up 0 bases and J gave up 0 bases, with 8 bases separating them. The CDR3 sequence is 16 residues long. The CDR3 region is CASSLARSPNTGELFF. The CDR3 region has the DNA TGTGCCAGCAGTTTAGCAAGGAGCCCGAACACCGGGGAGCTGTTTTTT.

The V call is TRBV5-1, the J call TRBJ1-4, with 7 bases lining up with TRBD1. The CDR3 sequence is 15 residues long. CDR1 is SGHRS, CDR2 YFSETQ, per germline. V shed 0 bases, J shed 5 bases, and the junction held 4 bases outside the gene matches. The CDR3 coding sequence is TGCGCCAGCAGCTTGGGAGGGACAGAGAATGAAAAACTGTTTTTT. Its translation: CASSLGGTENEKLFF.

This clonotype has more than one count but fewer than ten. In nucleotides, the CDR3 is TGTGCCAGCTCACTCCTCGGGACTAGCGGGAGCAGGAACACCGGGGAGCTGTTTTTT. Translating gives CASSLLGTSGSRNTGELFF. The rearrangement uses TRBV18 and TRBJ2-2; 14 positions match TRBD2. The CDR3 contains 19 residues. The germline V gene has CDR1 KGHSH and CDR2 LQKENI. Trimming removed 4 bases from V and 1 base from J; junction bases left unmatched: 8.

With respect to this clonotype: This sequence may be a read error, since a much larger clone differs from it by one base. This chain uses TRBV11-3 with TRBJ2-1; a possible D gene is TRBD1 (8 bases). The germline V gene encodes CDR1 SGHNT and CDR2 YENEEA. The CDR3 is 14 amino acids. The CDR3 nucleotides read TGTGCCAGCAGCGGGAACAGGGGGGGCAATGGGCAGTTCTTC. Amino acids: CASSGNRGGNGQFF.

The chain is built from TRBV7-2 and TRBJ2-7; D remains ambiguous. V shed 5 bases and J shed 1 base, with 15 bases lying between them. The germline V gene encodes CDR1 SGHTA and CDR2 FQGNSA. The CDR3 spans 15 residues. DNA for the CDR3: TGTGCCAGCAGCCTCGCTCCACACGGGTCCTACGAGCAGTACTTC. Amino acid sequence: CASSLAPHGSYEQYF. Supplemented by reference TRBV7-2 and TRBJ2-7, the full variable domain reads GAGVSQSPSNKVTEKGKDVELRCDPISGHTALYWYRQSLGQGLEFLIYFQGNSAPDKSGLPSDRFSAERTGGSVSTLTIQRTQQEDSAVYLCASSLAPHGSYEQYFGPGTRLTVT.

CDR3 sequence (DNA): TGCAGCGTGGCAGAATTCGCGATTTTCAATGAGCAGTTCTTC. Protein sequence: CSVAEFAIFNEQFF. The genes are TRBV29-1 and TRBJ2-1; D unclear. CDR1 and CDR2 (germline): SQVTM, ANQGSEA. The V end lost 6 bases, the J end lost 6 bases, and 18 bases lay between the germline ends. The CDR3 loop spans 14 amino acids.

This clonotype was counted between two and nine times. V gene TRBV20-1 combines with J gene TRBJ1-6, with D unresolved. This CDR3 spans 14 amino acids. In germline, CDR1 is DFQATT, CDR2 SNEGSKA (reference sequence). Between the trimmed V and J ends, which lost 2 bases and 4 bases, there was a span of 9 bases. In DNA form, the CDR3 reads TGCAGTGCTAGACAGCCTCGTTATAATTCACCCCTCCACTTT. It codes for CSARQPRYNSPLHF.

This clonotype was seen once. A much larger clone is a single base away; this may be a read error. The conserved closing phenylalanine or tryptophan is absent in this CDR3, likely reflecting a read error. This chain links TRBV29-1 with TRBJ1-5, with 9 bases fitting TRBD1. This CDR3 spans 15 amino acids. From germline, CDR1 is SQVTM and CDR2 ANQGSEA. The J segment lost 2 bases and the V segment lost 6 bases, leaving 8 bases of the junction unmatched. The CDR3 reads CSVKTGGNGNQPQHC. The CDR3, as DNA: TGCAGCGTGAAGACAGGGGGTAACGGCAATCAGCCCCAGCATTGT.

This clonotype was detected many times. The chain employs TRBV5-1 and TRBJ2-1; 7 bases are a match to TRBD1. Germline V gives CDR1 SGHRS, CDR2 YFSETQ. The CDR3 is 15 amino acids. After removal of 1 base from V and 8 bases from J, the junction contained 9 bases not matched to a gene. CDR3 DNA: TGCGCCAGCAGCTTGCCGACAGGGATGGGGGATGAGCAGTTCTTC. This encodes CASSLPTGMGDEQFF.

This chain uses TRBV10-3 with TRBJ2-1; TRBD2 matches 10 bases. The CDR3 has 18 amino acids. Trimming at V came to 7 bases and at J to 5 bases, leaving 17 bases not matched to a gene. Germline CDR1 and CDR2: ENHRY and SYGVKD. In DNA, the CDR3 is TGTGCCATCACCAAACGGGGGACTAGCGCGAGGGGGGACAATGAGCAGTTCTTC. Translated, it gives CAITKRGTSARGDNEQFF.

This clonotype was counted many times. The genes are TRBV29-1 and TRBJ1-1; D remains ambiguous. The V and J ends lost 0 bases and 8 bases respectively, with 13 bases between them. The CDR3 spans 13 residues. Germline V gene data show CDR1 as SQVTM and CDR2 as ANQGSEA. The CDR3 protein is CSVEEGFDKEAFF. The CDR3 DNA is TGCAGCGTTGAAGAGGGGTTTGACAAAGAAGCTTTCTTT. Using reference TRBV29-1 and TRBJ1-1 for the parts outside the CDR3, the full variable domain is SAVISQKPSRDICQRGTSLTIQCQVDSQVTMMFWYRQQPGQSLTLIATANQGSEATYESGFVIDKFPISRPNLTFSTLTVSNMSPEDSSIYLCSVEEGFDKEAFFGQGTRLTVV.

Ten or more counts support this clonotype. V gene TRBV28 combines with J gene TRBJ2-1; TRBD1 or TRBD2 may be the D gene (5 bases each). The ends were cut back, 8 bases at V and 0 bases at J, with 20 bases in the middle. This CDR3 contains 17 residues. Looked up from germline, CDR1 is MDHEN and CDR2 is SYDVKM. The CDR3 bases are TGTGCCAGCGTGGCGCTCAGGGACCCGAGCTCCTACAATGAGCAGTTCTTC. This gives the protein CASVALRDPSSYNEQFF.

This clonotype was picked up a small number of times. The chain joins TRBV7-2 to TRBJ2-7, with D perhaps matching TRBD2 (6 bases). The germline CDR1 and CDR2 sequences are SGHTA and FQGNSA. The CDR3 spans 16 residues. With 4 bases removed from V and 4 bases from J, the gap between germline ends came to 20 bases. The CDR3 DNA is TGTGCCAGCAGCTCCCGGGACTCCTCCCAAAGATACGAGCAGTACTTC. This gives the protein CASSSRDSSQRYEQYF.

In DNA form, the CDR3 reads TGTGCCAGCACCCAACCGACAGGGGACGAGCAGTACTTC. Its translation is CASTQPTGDEQYF. This rearrangement joins TRBV6-1 to TRBJ2-7; TRBD1 aligns across 8 bases. CDR1 and CDR2 (germline): MNHNS, SASEGT. Losses at the gene ends were 7 bases for V and 5 bases for J; bases not matched to a gene: 7. This CDR3 has 13 residues.

This clonotype was observed at least ten times. The chain employs TRBV5-1 and TRBJ1-5; D not certain. In germline, CDR1 is SGHRS, CDR2 YFSETQ. Between the trimmed V and J ends, which lost 0 bases and 5 bases, there was a span of 6 bases. The CDR3 is 13 residues long. The CDR3 loop is CASSLGGDQPQHF. As DNA, the CDR3 is TGCGCCAGCAGCTTGGGGGGTGATCAGCCCCAGCATTTT.

Only a few counts were recorded for this clonotype. The chain is built from TRBV5-1 and TRBJ2-1; D perhaps matches TRBD1 (5 bases). From germline, CDR1 is SGHRS and CDR2 YFSETQ. The CDR3 is made up of 16 amino acids. Trimming stripped 0 bases from V and 10 bases from J, with 20 bases between. CDR3 sequence: CASSLEEAVRGREQFF. CDR3 DNA sequence: TGCGCCAGCAGCTTGGAAGAGGCAGTTAGGGGAAGGGAGCAGTTCTTC. The variable domain in full, with the rest retrieved from reference TRBV5-1 and TRBJ2-1, is KAGVTQTPRYLIKTRGQQVTLSCSPISGHRSVSWYQQTPGQGLQFLFEYFSETQRNKGNFPGRFSGRQFSNSRSEMNVSTLELGDSALYLCASSLEEAVRGREQFFGPGTRLTVL.

The chain couples TRBV20-1 to TRBJ2-7; D is possibly TRBD2 (5 bases). There are 17 residues in the CDR3. Deletions cut 1 base from V and 0 bases from J, with 19 bases between. CDR1 DFQATT and CDR2 SNEGSKA come from the germline V gene (reference sequence). The CDR3 is CSARGGLPKATSYEQYF. The DNA for the CDR3 is TGCAGTGCTAGAGGAGGGCTGCCGAAGGCGACCTCCTACGAGCAGTACTTC.

This clonotype was seen ten or more times. The chain uses TRBV5-1 and TRBJ2-1; TRBD1 might be the D (5 bases). V shed 4 bases and J shed 8 bases, with 10 bases lying between them. The CDR3 loop spans 12 amino acids. The germline CDR1 and CDR2 sequences are SGHRS and YFSETQ. CDR3 in amino acids: CASSVQGHEQFF. The DNA for the CDR3 is TGCGCCAGCAGCGTCCAGGGTCATGAGCAGTTCTTC. The whole variable domain, filled in from reference TRBV5-1 and TRBJ2-1, reads KAGVTQTPRYLIKTRGQQVTLSCSPISGHRSVSWYQQTPGQGLQFLFEYFSETQRNKGNFPGRFSGRQFSNSRSEMNVSTLELGDSALYLCASSVQGHEQFFGPGTRLTVL.

CDR3 DNA: TGTGCCAGTAGCCGGGGCGGGGTGGGTGAGCAGTTCTTC. It is translated as CASSRGGVGEQFF. The V and J genes are TRBV19 and TRBJ2-1; a possible D gene is TRBD2 (6 bases). This CDR3 has 13 amino acids. V was trimmed by 6 bases and J by 9 bases, leaving 15 bases between them. The germline V gene encodes CDR1 LNHDA and CDR2 SQIVND (reference sequence).

This clonotype was detected a few times. As DNA, the CDR3 is TGTGCCAGCACCCTTAGCCCCAGGGGCAATCAGCCCCAGCATTTT. It codes for CASTLSPRGNQPQHF. The chain employs TRBV7-2 and TRBJ1-5, with D perhaps TRBD1 (5 bases). Per germline, CDR1 SGHTA and CDR2 FQGNSA. CDR3 length equals 15 residues. The V gene lost 7 bases and the J gene lost 2 bases, with 15 bases spanning the gap.

This clonotype was detected many times. This chain uses TRBV20-1 with TRBJ1-4; maybe TRBD1 (6 bases). The CDR3 length is 12 residues. Trimming cost V 0 bases and J 16 bases, with 15 bases left between them. Germline V gene sequence: CDR1 DFQATT, CDR2 SNEGSKA (reference sequence). In nucleotides, the CDR3 is TGCAGTGCTAGAGATATGGTCCGGGGGCCGTTTTTT. Translation gives CSARDMVRGPFF.